A single sample gave rise to the 5 T cell receptor beta chains below, sequenced in a study of early T cells in non-severe SARS-CoV-2 infection. Each CDR3 protein gets one entry after TCRdb re-called the 5' RACE reads with MiXCR. The sample lists 55,000 to 75,000 distinct CDR3 sequences, more than 7.5% occurring once. The sample was whole blood. These receptors were collected from an adult who was a healthcare worker with PCR-confirmed SARS-CoV-2 infection or an uninfected control (not recorded which).

This clonotype was seen ten or more times. The rearrangement links TRBV2 to TRBJ1-5; D may be TRBD1 (5 bases). V was shortened by 6 bases and J by 5 bases, with 14 bases between the two germline ends. Germline V gives CDR1 SNHLY, CDR2 FYNNEI. The CDR3 is 14 residues long. CDR3 loop: CASSLRGVDQPQHF. CDR3 nucleotide sequence: TGTGCCAGCAGCCTCCGGGGGGTGGATCAGCCCCAGCATTTT.

This CDR3 reads CASRKGRMSNQPQHF. In nucleotides, the CDR3 is TGTGCCAGCAGAAAGGGACGGATGAGCAATCAGCCCCAGCATTTT. The chain combines TRBV6-5 with TRBJ1-5; D perhaps matches TRBD1 (5 bases). Trimming shortened V by 6 bases and J by 1 base, and 13 bases separated the two germline ends. Germline V CDR1 and CDR2: MNHEY, SVGAGI. This CDR3 spans 15 amino acids.

This chain uses TRBV5-1 with TRBJ1-1; TRBD1 aligns across 10 bases. J lost 5 bases, V lost 4 bases, and 8 bases had no gene match. In germline, CDR1 is SGHRS, CDR2 YFSETQ. The CDR3 consists of 15 residues. CDR3 nucleotide sequence: TGCGCCAGCAGCCAAGACAGGGGGCGCGGTACTGAAGCTTTCTTT. Translating gives CASSQDRGRGTEAFF.

This clonotype has a count of ten or more. The J gene is TRBJ1-1, the V gene TRBV27; perhaps TRBD1 as D (6 bases). V was shortened by 3 bases and J by 0 bases, with 17 bases between the two germline ends. Germline V gene lookup returns CDR1 MNHEY and CDR2 SMNVEV (reference sequence). The CDR3 is made up of 17 amino acids. DNA for the CDR3: TGTGCCAGCAGTTTGCTTGCCAGGGGAGGTTTGAACACTGAAGCTTTCTTT. The encoded protein is CASSLLARGGLNTEAFF.

This clonotype showed up many times. The rearrangement links TRBV20-1 to TRBJ2-7, with 7 bases that match TRBD2. CDR3 length equals 14 residues. V gave up 6 bases and J gave up 0 bases; unmatched junction bases: 8. CDR1 DFQATT and CDR2 SNEGSKA come from the germline V gene (reference sequence). The CDR3 loop reads CSADTSVSSYEQYF. As DNA, the CDR3 is TGCAGTGCGGATACTAGCGTGAGCTCCTACGAGCAGTACTTC.